This T cell receptor (beta chain) was found in a study of cytomegalovirus exposure and HLA in healthy donors. Concerning this clone itself: The antigen is undetermined.

It was with 60 Vbeta and 13 Jbeta primers that the PCR ran. Authors' data handling: In a later analysis, of 79 million or so unique beta chains, 9 million to 11 million appeared in at least two donors. Profiling relied on immunoSEQ multiplex PCR, and the TCRdb table lists in-frame clones only, not all of them. The V and J calls and clone size were taken over from that table, and D and trimming were inferred from the DNA. The table includes about 90,000 clones, under 80% detected once. V was clipped by 1 base and J by 5 bases; unmatched bases: 6. The CDR3 covers 16 residues. Germline-derived CDR1 and CDR2 are LNHNV and YYDKDF (reference sequence). Overall study findings and caveats: Three of the chains that were CMV-associated were confirmed in vitro to be specific for CMV antigens. Previous analysis showed most TCR beta V segments were productive about 87% or about 30% of the time.

Sequenced: PBMCs. The chain employs TRBV15 and TRBJ2-1; 9 bases align to TRBD2. This TCR derives from a man in his thirties or forties in good health and CMV-seropositive. DNA for the CDR3: TGTGCCACCAGCAGAGCCCAGCGGGAGGCCAACAATGAGCAGTTCTTC. It specifies CATSRAQREANNEQFF.